This T cell receptor (beta chain) was sequenced during a study of blood T cell repertoires in COVID-19. Study-level information: The United States, Italy and Spain were the sources of the acute and convalescent COVID-19 samples. PBMCs, B-cell-depleted T cells, or T cells were the source of the cDNA or gDNA that made up the material.

The assay was immunoSEQ multiplex PCR, and TCRdb's table has in-frame clones only and misses some. The sample lists 50,000 to 65,000 clones, about 81% occurring once. The germline V gene encodes CDR1 SGHRS and CDR2 YFSETQ. V lost 4 bases to trimming and J lost 13 bases; unmatched junction nucleotides: 8. This CDR3 is 12 amino acids long. This clonotype originated in a woman aged 60-75 years with acute or convalescent COVID-19. What was sequenced was peripheral blood. The J gene is TRBJ2-1, the V gene TRBV5-1; TRBD2 matches 7 bases. Here the CDR3 reads CASSREGLEQFF. The CDR3 coding sequence is TGCGCCAGCAGCAGGGAGGGTCTTGAACAGTTCTTC.